The clone carrying this T cell receptor (beta chain) was seen only once. The antigen is unknown. This sample is drawn from a study of spatial heterogeneity in lung cancer. For the study at large: There were consistently more beta-chain sequences detected than alpha-chain sequences.

The time point denotes: sample taken at primary tumor resection. Untreated early-stage non-small cell lung cancer patients, around 72 in total, were the donors. From tumor, nontumor lung or frozen PBMC, whole RNA was taken unsorted for sequencing. Overall study findings and caveats: Coverage estimated for tumor T cells reached roughly 7% for alpha chains and roughly 13% for beta chains. Tumor mutation count correlated with how many alpha and beta TCRs expanded intratumorally.

One entry per CDR3 protein, called by TCRdb with MiXCR from the 5' RACE reads. The profile shows about 5,000 distinct CDR3 sequences, about 17% of them singletons. CDR1 DFQATT and CDR2 SNEGSKA come from the germline V gene (reference sequence). The CDR3 loop spans 15 amino acids. The V gene lost 2 bases and the J gene lost 5 bases, with 16 bases spanning the gap. J is TRBJ1-5 and V is TRBV20-1; D is perhaps TRBD1 (5 bases). The TCR comes from a male donor with early-stage non-small cell lung cancer. Sequenced here: lung tumor tissue, sampled at surgery. The CDR3, as DNA: TGCAGTGCTAGACCCTCGGGACGGATCCATCAGCCCCAGCATTTT. Residues: CSARPSGRIHQPQHF.